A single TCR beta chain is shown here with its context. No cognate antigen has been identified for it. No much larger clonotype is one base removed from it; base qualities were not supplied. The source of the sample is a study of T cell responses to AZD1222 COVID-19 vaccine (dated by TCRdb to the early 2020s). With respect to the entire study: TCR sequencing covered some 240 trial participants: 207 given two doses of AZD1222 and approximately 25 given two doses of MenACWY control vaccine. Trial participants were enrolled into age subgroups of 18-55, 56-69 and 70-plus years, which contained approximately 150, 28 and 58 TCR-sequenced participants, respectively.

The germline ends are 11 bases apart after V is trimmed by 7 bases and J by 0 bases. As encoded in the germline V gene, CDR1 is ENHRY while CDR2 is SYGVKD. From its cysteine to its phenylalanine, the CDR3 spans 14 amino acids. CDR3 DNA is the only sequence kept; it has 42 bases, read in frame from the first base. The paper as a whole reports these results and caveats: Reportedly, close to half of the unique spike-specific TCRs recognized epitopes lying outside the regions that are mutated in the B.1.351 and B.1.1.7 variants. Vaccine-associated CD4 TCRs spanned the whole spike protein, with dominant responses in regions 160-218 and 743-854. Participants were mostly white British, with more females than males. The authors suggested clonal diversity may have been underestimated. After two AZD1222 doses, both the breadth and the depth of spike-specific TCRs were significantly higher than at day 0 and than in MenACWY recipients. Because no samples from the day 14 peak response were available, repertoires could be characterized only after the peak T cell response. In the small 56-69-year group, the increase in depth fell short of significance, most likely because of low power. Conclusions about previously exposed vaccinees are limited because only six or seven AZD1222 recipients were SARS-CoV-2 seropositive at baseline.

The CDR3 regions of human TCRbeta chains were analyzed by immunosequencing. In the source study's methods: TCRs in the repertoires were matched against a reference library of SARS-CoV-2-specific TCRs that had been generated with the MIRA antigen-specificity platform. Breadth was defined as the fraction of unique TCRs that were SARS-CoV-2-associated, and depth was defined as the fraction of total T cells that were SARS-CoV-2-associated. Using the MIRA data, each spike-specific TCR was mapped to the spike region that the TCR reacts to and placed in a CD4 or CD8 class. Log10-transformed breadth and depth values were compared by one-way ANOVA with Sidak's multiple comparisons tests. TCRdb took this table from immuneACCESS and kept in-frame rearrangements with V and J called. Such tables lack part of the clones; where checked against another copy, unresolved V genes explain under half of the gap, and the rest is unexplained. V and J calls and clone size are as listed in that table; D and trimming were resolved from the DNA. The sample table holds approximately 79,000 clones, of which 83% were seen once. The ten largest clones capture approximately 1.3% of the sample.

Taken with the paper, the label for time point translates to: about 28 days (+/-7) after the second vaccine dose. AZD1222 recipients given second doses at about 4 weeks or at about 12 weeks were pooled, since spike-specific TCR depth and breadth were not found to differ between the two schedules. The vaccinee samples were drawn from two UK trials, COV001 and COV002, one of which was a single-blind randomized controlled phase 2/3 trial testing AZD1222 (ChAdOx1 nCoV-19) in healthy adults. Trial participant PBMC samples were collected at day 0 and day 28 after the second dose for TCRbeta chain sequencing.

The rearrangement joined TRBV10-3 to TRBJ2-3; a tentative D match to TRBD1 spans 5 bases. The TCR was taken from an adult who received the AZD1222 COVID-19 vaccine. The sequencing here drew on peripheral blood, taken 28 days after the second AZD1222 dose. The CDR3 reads CAIMTDPSTDTQYF. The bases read TGTGCCATCATGACAGACCCTAGCACAGATACGCAGTATTTT.